This section outlines one TCR beta chain sequence together with its context. What it recognizes is unknown. This sample was included in a study of T cell responses to AZD1222 COVID-19 vaccine. Whole-study results and caveats: Donors, mostly white British, included more females; clonal diversity was possibly underestimated.

Clones were read by immunoSEQ multiplex PCR, and TCRdb kept only the in-frame ones, dropping some. This table has some 150,000 clones, about nine tenths appearing once. The CDR3 runs 16 residues. Trimming took off 1 base at V and 5 bases at J, with 15 bases between the two ends. Germline lookup yields CDR1 LGHDT and CDR2 YNNKEL (reference sequence). The chain employs TRBV3-1 (or the pseudogene TRBV3-2) and TRBJ2-1; tentative D call: TRBD2 (5 bases). This receptor was identified in an adult who received the AZD1222 COVID-19 vaccine. The sample here was peripheral blood, taken 28 days after the second AZD1222 dose. CDR3 loop: CASSQGSSRGDNEQFF. The CDR3 DNA follows: TGTGCCAGCAGCCAAGGATCTAGCAGAGGAGACAATGAGCAGTTCTTC.